The rows below give T cell receptor beta chains drawn from one sample of a study. TCRdb re-called the RT-PCR reads with MiXCR, one entry per CDR3 protein. This table holds 550,000 to 750,000 distinct CDR3 sequences, 12% to 15% found once. Sequenced material: memory CD4+ T cells from blood. These receptors came from a female donor in good health, serving as a healthy control. Each CDR3 is given without its conserved first and last residue. The listing skips clone size in some rows; elsewhere it reads once, few, many or a size class.

V gene	CDR3 length	J gene	clone size	CDR3 protein
TRBV20-1	11	TRBJ1-2	few	SARARTGDGYT
TRBV4-1	15	TRBJ2-1	NA	ASSQGGATSSYNEQF
TRBV20-1	11	TRBJ1-2	few	SAIIGGFYGYT
TRBV24-1	13	TRBJ2-3	many	ATQGGPSSTDTQY
TRBV5-6	9	TRBJ1-2	NA	ASSADGGYT
TRBV5-1	14	TRBJ1-1	few	ASSLGQGASSTEAF
TRBV12-3/TRBV12-4	10	TRBJ2-7	many	ASSFGNYEQY
TRBV2	15	TRBJ2-4	few	ASSARTSGRAKNIQY
TRBV2	11	TRBJ2-7	many	ASSERGLYEQY
TRBV10-3	10	TRBJ1-1	NA	AIGRQDTEAF
TRBV29-1	12	TRBJ2-3	NA	SHRQGTSTDTQY
TRBV9	11	TRBJ1-2	few	ASSPRGAYGYT
TRBV12-3/TRBV12-4	12	TRBJ1-2	NA	ASSSPGVAAGYT
TRBV5-6	11	TRBJ1-3	many	ASRLLAGNTIY
TRBV5-1	13	TRBJ2-7	NA	ASSLAGRGLYEQY
TRBV6-2/TRBV6-3	13	TRBJ2-1	few	ASRPGLAGGNEQF
TRBV5-6	13	TRBJ1-2	NA	ASSLAVEREYGYT
TRBV20-1	13	TRBJ1-5	few	SASPWDRGEQPQH
TRBV20-1	10	TRBJ2-7	NA	SARVLSYEQY
TRBV25-1	11	TRBJ2-7	once	ASSVQGAAEQY